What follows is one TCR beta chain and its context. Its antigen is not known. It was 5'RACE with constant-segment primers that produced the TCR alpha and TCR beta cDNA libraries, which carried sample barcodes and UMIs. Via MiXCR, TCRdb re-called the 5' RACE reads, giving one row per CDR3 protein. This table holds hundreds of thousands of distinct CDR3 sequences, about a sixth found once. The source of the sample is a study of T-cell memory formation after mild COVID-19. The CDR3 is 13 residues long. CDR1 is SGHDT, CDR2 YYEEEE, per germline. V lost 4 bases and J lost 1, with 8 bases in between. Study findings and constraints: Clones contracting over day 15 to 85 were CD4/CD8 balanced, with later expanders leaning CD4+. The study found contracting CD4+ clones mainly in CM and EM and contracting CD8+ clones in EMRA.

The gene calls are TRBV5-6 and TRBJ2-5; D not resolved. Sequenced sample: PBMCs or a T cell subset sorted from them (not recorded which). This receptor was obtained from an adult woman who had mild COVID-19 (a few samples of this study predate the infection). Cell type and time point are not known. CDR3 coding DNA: TGTGCCAGCAGCCGACGGACCCAAGAGACCCAGTACTTC. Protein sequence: CASSRRTQETQYF.